This T cell receptor beta chain derives from a study of technical replicates of blood from several donors. Per the germline V gene, CDR1 is SGHNT and CDR2 is YYREEE (reference sequence). J was trimmed by 8 bases and V by 4 bases; bases with no gene match: 13. The CDR3 sequence is 17 residues long. The assay was immunoSEQ multiplex PCR, and TCRdb's table has in-frame clones only and misses some. The table includes 85,000 to 100,000 clones, 90% to 97% detected once. This receptor was taken from a human donor in good health. Sequences were obtained from T cells isolated from PBMCs. The chain couples TRBV5-4 to TRBJ2-4, with 12 bases matching TRBD2. CDR3 nucleotide sequence: TGTGCCAGCAGCCCAAACTCGACTAGCGGGAGAGGGTACATTCAGTACTTC. Translating it yields CASSPNSTSGRGYIQYF.